A selection of T cell receptor beta chains follows, all from one sample in a study of cytomegalovirus exposure and HLA in healthy donors. The method was immunoSEQ multiplex PCR; TCRdb's version includes in-frame clones alone and lacks a portion of them. The repertoire holds 100,000 or so clones, with 65% to 80% as singletons. Sequenced material: PBMCs. These receptors were taken from a male donor in good health and CMV-seronegative. CDR3s include the opening cysteine and the closing phenylalanine or tryptophan. Each record gives: V gene, D gene, J gene, clone size, CDR3 DNA, CDR3 protein. A D gene is named only where the DNA matches it firmly. A clone size is listed for some rows: how often the clone was seen (once, few, many), or a class if it is expanded.

v_gene: TRBV6-5
d_gene: -
j_gene: TRBJ1-1
abundance: few
CDR3nt: TGTGCCAGCAGTTACTCGAGGTTGACTAACACTGAAGCTTTCTTT
CDR3aa: CASSYSRLTNTEAFF

v_gene: TRBV7-9
d_gene: TRBD1
j_gene: TRBJ1-5
abundance: few
CDR3nt: TGTGCCAGTTTTAAAGGAGGGGGCAACCAGCCCCAGCATTTT
CDR3aa: CASFKGGGNQPQHF

v_gene: TRBV6-5
d_gene: -
j_gene: TRBJ1-6
abundance: -
CDR3nt: TGTGCCAGCAGGGGGAGGAGGCCAGATTCACCCCTCCACTTT
CDR3aa: CASRGRRPDSPLHF

v_gene: TRBV20-1
d_gene: -
j_gene: TRBJ2-1
abundance: -
CDR3nt: TGCAGTGCTCCGAGCTATCATGAGCAGTTCTTC
CDR3aa: CSAPSYHEQFF

v_gene: TRBV6-5
d_gene: TRBD2
j_gene: TRBJ2-5
abundance: -
CDR3nt: TGTGCCAGCAGTTACGGTGGACTAGCGGGAGAGGAGACCCAGTACTTC
CDR3aa: CASSYGGLAGEETQYF

v_gene: TRBV29-1
d_gene: -
j_gene: TRBJ1-6
abundance: -
CDR3nt: TGCAGCTTCTGGGGGCAAAGCCATAATTCACCCCTCCACTTT
CDR3aa: CSFWGQSHNSPLHF

v_gene: TRBV4-2
d_gene: -
j_gene: TRBJ2-7
abundance: -
CDR3nt: TGTGCCGGCAGCCAAGGTGGGCTGGCGGGGGAGCAGTACTTC
CDR3aa: CAGSQGGLAGEQYF

v_gene: TRBV7-2
d_gene: TRBD2
j_gene: TRBJ2-5
abundance: -
CDR3nt: TGTGCCAGCAGCCCCAATGCGGGAGGGCAAGAGACCCAGTACTTC
CDR3aa: CASSPNAGGQETQYF

v_gene: TRBV30
d_gene: -
j_gene: TRBJ1-2
abundance: -
CDR3nt: TGTGCCTGGAGTACTCGTGAGCCCGGCTACACCTTC
CDR3aa: CAWSTREPGYTF

v_gene: TRBV5-1
d_gene: -
j_gene: TRBJ1-4
abundance: few
CDR3nt: TGCGCCAGCAGCCTGTATGACAGCCGGGAAAAACTGTTTTTT
CDR3aa: CASSLYDSREKLFF

v_gene: TRBV13
d_gene: -
j_gene: TRBJ2-1
abundance: -
CDR3nt: TGTGCCAGCAGCCCCCACCACAACAGGGTTTTGTCGGCTGAGCAGTTCTTC
CDR3aa: CASSPHHNRVLSAEQFF

v_gene: TRBV4-1
d_gene: TRBD2
j_gene: TRBJ2-7
abundance: -
CDR3nt: TGCGCCAGCAGCCAAGTGGGACTACTTGAGCAGTACTTC
CDR3aa: CASSQVGLLEQYF

v_gene: TRBV27
d_gene: -
j_gene: TRBJ2-7
abundance: once
CDR3nt: TGTGCCAGCAGTTACCGGACAGCCTACGAGCAGTACTTC
CDR3aa: CASSYRTAYEQYF

v_gene: TRBV30
d_gene: -
j_gene: TRBJ1-1
abundance: -
CDR3nt: TGTGCCTGGAGTGTTATGATCCTCTCGAGTAGGAACACTGAAGCTTTCTTT
CDR3aa: CAWSVMILSSRNTEAFF

v_gene: TRBV6-1
d_gene: -
j_gene: TRBJ1-2
abundance: -
CDR3nt: TGTGCCAGCAGTGTAGGTGCCCCAGGGAATGGCTACACCTTC
CDR3aa: CASSVGAPGNGYTF

v_gene: TRBV30
d_gene: -
j_gene: TRBJ2-3
abundance: once
CDR3nt: TGTGCCTGGAGTGTACCCAGGGGCGACACAGATACGCAGTATTTT
CDR3aa: CAWSVPRGDTDTQYF

v_gene: TRBV30
d_gene: TRBD2
j_gene: TRBJ2-4
abundance: -
CDR3nt: TGTGCCTGGAGTGTAGGTAGCGGGAAAAACATTCAGTACTTC
CDR3aa: CAWSVGSGKNIQYF

v_gene: TRBV29-1
d_gene: -
j_gene: TRBJ1-3
abundance: few
CDR3nt: TGCAGCGTTGTTCGAGGCTCTGGAAACACCATATATTTT
CDR3aa: CSVVRGSGNTIYF

v_gene: TRBV5-4
d_gene: -
j_gene: TRBJ2-7
abundance: -
CDR3nt: TGTGCCAGCAGCAGGGGGATCAGGGAAGGCTACGAGCAGTACTTC
CDR3aa: CASSRGIREGYEQYF

v_gene: TRBV5-1
d_gene: -
j_gene: TRBJ2-7
abundance: -
CDR3nt: TGCGCCAGCAGCCCGGACGGGACACCAACCTACGAGCAGTACTTC
CDR3aa: CASSPDGTPTYEQYF

v_gene: TRBV5-1
d_gene: TRBD1
j_gene: TRBJ1-2
abundance: -
CDR3nt: TGCGCCAGCAGCCCAGGACAGGGACTTGCCTATGGCTACACCTTC
CDR3aa: CASSPGQGLAYGYTF

v_gene: TRBV5-5
d_gene: TRBD2
j_gene: TRBJ2-1
abundance: -
CDR3nt: TGTGCCAGCAGCTCGCCTAGCGGTATACGCTCCTACAATGAGCAGTTCTTC
CDR3aa: CASSSPSGIRSYNEQFF

v_gene: TRBV5-1
d_gene: -
j_gene: TRBJ2-5
abundance: once
CDR3nt: TGCGCCAGCAGCTTGGGGAGCAATTGGGAGACCCAGTACTTC
CDR3aa: CASSLGSNWETQYF

v_gene: TRBV7-2
d_gene: -
j_gene: TRBJ1-2
abundance: -
CDR3nt: TGTGCCAGCAGCTTAGCGCTGGTAAGCGGAGATGGCTACACCTTC
CDR3aa: CASSLALVSGDGYTF

v_gene: TRBV28
d_gene: -
j_gene: TRBJ2-1
abundance: -
CDR3nt: TGTGCCAGCAGTTTAAGACGGGGAGGTGAGCAGTTCTTC
CDR3aa: CASSLRRGGEQFF

v_gene: TRBV5-4
d_gene: -
j_gene: TRBJ2-2
abundance: -
CDR3nt: TGTGCCAGCAGTTTCAAACAGTTTAACACCGGGGAGCTGTTTTTT
CDR3aa: CASSFKQFNTGELFF

v_gene: TRBV2
d_gene: -
j_gene: TRBJ1-5
abundance: -
CDR3nt: TGTGCCAGCAGTGAATATAGACAGCTAGACAATCAGCCCCAGCATTTT
CDR3aa: CASSEYRQLDNQPQHF

v_gene: TRBV18
d_gene: -
j_gene: TRBJ2-5
abundance: -
CDR3nt: TGTGCCAGCTCACCTTCGGCATTGGCTAGCGAAGAGACCCAGTACTTC
CDR3aa: CASSPSALASEETQYF

v_gene: TRBV7-2
d_gene: TRBD2
j_gene: TRBJ2-3
abundance: -
CDR3nt: TGTGCCAGCAGCTCAACGGGAGGAGCAGATACGCAGTATTTT
CDR3aa: CASSSTGGADTQYF

v_gene: TRBV19
d_gene: TRBD2
j_gene: TRBJ2-5
abundance: -
CDR3nt: TGTGCCAGTAGTATAGAAGGGTCCGGGACTAGCGGCCTCTGGGGTAGAGAGACCCAGTACTTC
CDR3aa: CASSIEGSGTSGLWGRETQYF

v_gene: TRBV5-4
d_gene: -
j_gene: TRBJ2-7
abundance: -
CDR3nt: TGTGCCAGCAGCTCGTATAAACAGCCTGCTGGCGAGCAGTACTTC
CDR3aa: CASSSYKQPAGEQYF

v_gene: TRBV4-3
d_gene: -
j_gene: TRBJ2-2
abundance: -
CDR3nt: TGCGCCAGCAGCCAAGCATTTACTTCACCCACCGGGGAGCTGTTTTTT
CDR3aa: CASSQAFTSPTGELFF

v_gene: TRBV30
d_gene: -
j_gene: TRBJ1-5
abundance: -
CDR3nt: TGTGCCTGGAGTGCACTCACACCGGCGGCCCAGCATTTT
CDR3aa: CAWSALTPAAQHF

v_gene: TRBV30
d_gene: -
j_gene: TRBJ1-5
abundance: -
CDR3nt: TGTGCCTGGACCGGCCCCGGGTTCCACCAGCTGGATCAGCCCCAGCATTTT
CDR3aa: CAWTGPGFHQLDQPQHF

v_gene: TRBV27
d_gene: TRBD1
j_gene: TRBJ1-6
abundance: -
CDR3nt: TGTGCCAGCAGCACCCTCAAAACAGGGGGGAATTCACCCCTCCACTTT
CDR3aa: CASSTLKTGGNSPLHF